This entry features one T cell receptor beta chain sequence. Data came from immunoSEQ multiplex PCR; TCRdb stores just in-frame clones and leaves some out. In the table there are tens of thousands of clones, roughly nine tenths of which are singletons. Per the germline V gene, CDR1 is SGHRS and CDR2 is YFSETQ. The CDR3 has 16 amino acids. V was clipped by 4 bases and J by 4 bases; unmatched bases: 10. The source of the sample is a study of blood T cell dynamics during melanoma immunotherapy. Background on the study: First-line therapy was either pembrolizumab or nivolumab with ipilimumab for metastatic melanoma.

Regarding time point: pre-treatment baseline. Sampling occurred pretreatment (T0) and at week 3 (W3), after cycle one of checkpoint blockade. This chain uses TRBV5-1 with TRBJ2-1; 8 positions agree with TRBD2. The TCR originated in a human donor with melanoma. Material: blood, obtained from a patient treated with checkpoint blockade. This CDR3 reads CASSRASGGDYNEQFF. CDR3 nucleotides: TGCGCCAGCAGCAGAGCCAGCGGGGGAGATTACAATGAGCAGTTCTTC.